This T cell receptor beta chain was observed in a study of cytomegalovirus exposure and HLA in healthy donors. Study-wide results and limits: A likely sequencing artifact accounted for one observed cluster of highly shared sequence variants. Accurate HLA-A and HLA-B prediction from TCR beta sequences was reported for most subjects.

For this clone: Its antigen is not known.

The primer mix had 60 Vbeta and 13 Jbeta primers. TCRdb keeps only in-frame clones here, not all; method: immunoSEQ multiplex PCR. The table has some 130,000 clones, around 80% seen once. The V gene lost 3 bases and the J gene lost 2 bases, with 12 bases spanning the gap. Germline CDR1 reads MDHEN; CDR2 reads SYDVKM. This CDR3 has 15 residues. The sample consisted of PBMCs. The gene calls are TRBV28 and TRBJ2-3; maybe TRBD1 (6 bases). The source is a human donor in good health. CDR3 loop: CASSFRTAYTDTQYF. The CDR3 coding sequence is TGTGCCAGCAGTTTTCGGACAGCCTACACAGATACGCAGTATTTT.